This TCR beta chain was identified in a study of T cells in Graves' hyperthyroidism and ophthalmopathy. Study-level results: Within blood appeared most thyroid clonotypes that had expanded above 0.001.

Graves' hyperthyroidism qualified as stable when ophthalmopathy did not progress within 18 months. A patient was excluded if there was uncontrolled infection, other autoimmune disease, pregnancy or lactation. As concerns this clonotype: Its antigen remains unknown.

TCR beta CDR3 regions were amplified from RNA. The HTBI primer set drove a first-round RT-PCR of the TCR CDR3. TCRdb redid the calling of the multiplex PCR reads with MiXCR, one entry per CDR3 protein. The profile shows around 580,000 distinct CDR3 sequences, about half of them singletons. This sequence originates from a woman aged 18-29 years with Graves' hyperthyroidism. What was sequenced was peripheral blood or thyroid tissue (not recorded which).

CDR3 sequence reads: CASSRETETQYF. The CDR3 region has the DNA TGTGCCAGCAGTCGGGAGACGGAGACCCAGTACTTC. The chain uses TRBV6-2 or TRBV6-3 and TRBJ2-5, with TRBD2 as a possible D gene (6 bases). CDR1 and CDR2 from the germline V gene are MNHEY and SVGEGT. V lost 5 bases, J lost 5 bases, and 9 bases lay in between. CDR3 size: 12 residues.